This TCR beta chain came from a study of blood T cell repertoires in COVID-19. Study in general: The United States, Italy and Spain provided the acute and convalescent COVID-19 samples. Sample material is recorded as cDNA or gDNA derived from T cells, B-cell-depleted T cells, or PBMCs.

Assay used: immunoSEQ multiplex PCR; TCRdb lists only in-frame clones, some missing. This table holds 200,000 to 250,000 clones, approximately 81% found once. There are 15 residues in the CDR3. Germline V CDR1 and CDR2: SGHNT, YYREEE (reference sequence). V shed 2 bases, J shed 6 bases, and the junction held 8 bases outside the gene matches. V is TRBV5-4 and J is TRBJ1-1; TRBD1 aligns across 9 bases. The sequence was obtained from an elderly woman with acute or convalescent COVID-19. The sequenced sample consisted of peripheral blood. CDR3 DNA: TGTGCCAGCAGCTTTACGGGACAGGGAATCTCTGAAGCTTTCTTT. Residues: CASSFTGQGISEAFF.